One T cell receptor beta chain is described in this entry. Method: immunoSEQ multiplex PCR; TCRdb's copy keeps in-frame clones and lacks some. The data contain nearly 70,000 clones, about 93% of them singletons. The record originates from a study of T cell clonotyping in hematopoietic cell transplantation. CDR1 and CDR2 from the germline V gene are SNHLY and FYNNEI. The V gene lost 11 bases and the J gene lost 2 bases, with 10 bases spanning the gap. The CDR3 totals 12 residues. Sequenced input: peripheral blood mononuclear cells. The origin of this receptor is a man aged 50 to 59 in good health. Some clones in this sample may be carry-over from other donors' samples. V gene TRBV2 combines with J gene TRBJ1-3, with a tentative D call TRBD1 (6 bases). CDR3 nucleotides: TGTGCCTCAAGGGGGGCTGGAAACACCATATATTTT. It codes for CASRGAGNTIYF.